The sample holds a few counts of the clone carrying this TCR beta chain. Its antigen remains unidentified. Germline V gene sequence: CDR1 LNHDA, CDR2 SQIVND (reference sequence). This CDR3 region has 14 residues. The V and J ends lost 5 bases and 3 bases, in that order; junction bases with no gene match: 4. Patients were aged 18 to 65, had disease duration under 2 months, and had newly diagnosed hyperthyroidism. The data stem from a study of T cells in Graves' hyperthyroidism and ophthalmopathy. Whole-study findings and limits: Blood shared most expanded thyroid clonotypes above 0.001.

TCR beta CDR3 regions were amplified from RNA. The HTBI primer set was used in a first-round RT-PCR of the TCR CDR3. MiXCR was run by TCRdb on the multiplex PCR reads, yielding one entry per CDR3 protein. The sample contains about 320,000 distinct CDR3 sequences, around 17% of which appear only once. V usage is TRBV19 and J usage is TRBJ2-7, with TRBD2 matching 10 bases. The receptor's source is a man under 40 with Graves' hyperthyroidism. The source material was blood. The CDR3 here is CASSSAGGNYEQYF. In DNA form, the CDR3 reads TGTGCCAGTAGTTCAGCGGGGGGGAACTACGAGCAGTACTTC.